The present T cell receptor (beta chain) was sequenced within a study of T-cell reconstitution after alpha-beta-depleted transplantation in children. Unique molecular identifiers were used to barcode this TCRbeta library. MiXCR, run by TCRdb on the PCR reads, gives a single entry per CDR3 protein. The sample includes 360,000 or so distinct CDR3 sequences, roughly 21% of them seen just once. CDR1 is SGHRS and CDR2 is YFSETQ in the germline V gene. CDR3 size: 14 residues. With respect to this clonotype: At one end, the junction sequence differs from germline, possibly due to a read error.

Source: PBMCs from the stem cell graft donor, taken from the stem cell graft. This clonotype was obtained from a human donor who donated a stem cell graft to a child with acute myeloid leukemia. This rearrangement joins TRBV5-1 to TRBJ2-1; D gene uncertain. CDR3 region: CASKADVSYNEQSF. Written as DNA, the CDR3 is TGCGCCAGCAAGGCGGACGTTTCCTACAATGAGCAGTCCTTC.